This TCR beta chain was recorded in a study of blood T cell repertoires in COVID-19. Study overall: Material from acute and convalescent COVID-19 was sourced from the United States, Italy and Spain. Sources were T cells, B-cell-depleted T cells, or PBMCs; the material itself was cDNA or gDNA.

The junction had 10 bases not matched to a gene; V was cut back by 4 bases and J by 4 bases. The length of the CDR3 is 15 residues. Per the germline V gene, CDR1 is MDHEN and CDR2 is SYDVKM. The repertoire was sequenced with immunoSEQ multiplex PCR; TCRdb's copy has only in-frame clones and lacks some. The sample carries around 160,000 clones, almost 90% recorded once. The genes are TRBV28 and TRBJ2-7; 7 bases agree with TRBD1. Sequencing was carried out using peripheral blood. The clonotype comes from a human donor in a cohort sampled during active COVID-19. CDR3 residues: CASSSRQGIDYEQYF. CDR3 sequence (DNA): TGTGCCAGCAGTTCCCGACAGGGTATCGATTACGAGCAGTACTTC.